This T cell receptor (beta chain) was sequenced during a study of Graves' ophthalmopathy and Graves' hyperthyroidism. The germline V gene has CDR1 SNHLY and CDR2 FYNNEI. There are 15 residues in the CDR3. Between the trimmed V and J ends, which lost 7 bases and 0 bases, there was a span of 12 bases. TCR beta CDR3 amplification used RNA transcripts. First-round RT-PCR relied on HTBI primers, and a second-round multiplex PCR came next. TCRdb redid the calling of the multiplex PCR reads with MiXCR, one entry per CDR3 protein. In the table there are 650,000 to 900,000 distinct CDR3 sequences, 40% of which are singletons.

This TCR came from an adult man with Graves' ophthalmopathy. Sequenced input: peripheral blood. The rearrangement joins TRBV2 to TRBJ2-2; the D gene is possibly TRBD1 (5 bases). CDR3 DNA sequence: TGTGCCAGCACCAACCAGGGTGCGAACACCGGGGAGCTGTTTTTT. It is translated as CASTNQGANTGELFF. Filled out from reference TRBV2 and TRBJ2-2, the complete variable domain reads EPEVTQTPSHQVTQMGQEVILRCVPISNHLYFYWYRQILGQKVEFLVSFYNNEISEKSEIFDDQFSVERPDGSNFTLKIRSTKLEDSAMYFCASTNQGANTGELFFGEGSRLTVL.